This record looks at one T cell receptor (beta chain) sequence and its context. Antigen specificity is unknown. These data originate in a study of Ad26.COV2.S vaccination and SARS-CoV-2 variants. Sequenced by immunoSEQ multiplex PCR; TCRdb stores in-frame clones only, minus some. Altogether about 350,000 clones are present, just over 90% being singletons, with the ten largest covering roughly 3.9%. CDR3 length: 18 residues. Germline V gene sequence: CDR1 LNHDA, CDR2 SQIVND (reference sequence). V lost 10 bases and J lost 2, with 30 bases in between. Study-level results: Possibly, TCR breadth and depth analyses underestimated total T cell responses. Substantial breadth was reportedly displayed by spike-specific CD8+ and CD4+ T cell responses after vaccination.

The clonotype originates from a human donor who had recovered from COVID-19. The source material was peripheral blood, sampled after recovery from COVID-19. The V gene is TRBV19, the J gene TRBJ2-7; TRBD1 is a possible D gene (6 bases). The CDR3 region is CAITPGQTNKDTAYEQYF. The DNA for the CDR3 is TGTGCCATAACGCCGGGACAAACAAATAAGGACACAGCCTACGAGCAGTACTTC. Full variable domain (missing parts from reference TRBV19 and TRBJ2-7): DGGITQSPKYLFRKEGQNVTLSCEQNLNHDAMYWYRQDPGQGLRLIYYSQIVNDFQKGDIAEGYSVSREKKESFPLTVTSAQKNPTAFYLCAITPGQTNKDTAYEQYFGPGTRLTVT.